This T cell receptor beta chain stems from a study of blood T cell repertoires in COVID-19. At the level of the study: Italy, Spain and the United States were the sources of the convalescent and acute COVID-19 samples. The cDNA or gDNA used as material had been derived from T cells, B-cell-depleted T cells, or PBMCs.

In the authors' workflow: Nucleated cell counts were estimated from reference gene primer amplification. Repertoires were generated with immunoSEQ multiplex PCR, while TCRdb's copy carries only in-frame clones and drops some. Clonal size and the V and J genes are those of that table, whereas D and trimming came from the DNA. Among around 180,000 clones, roughly 80% were seen once, and the ten largest hold 5.2%. The germline gives CDR1 MNHEY, CDR2 SMNVEV (reference sequence). The length of the CDR3 is 13 residues. The V gene lost 8 bases and the J gene lost 4 bases, with 15 bases spanning the gap. The receptor was derived from a woman aged 25 to 39 with acute or convalescent COVID-19. This chain connects TRBV27 to TRBJ2-7, with a tentative D call TRBD2 (5 bases). Sample: peripheral blood. The CDR3 nucleotides read TGTGCCAGCCGAAAACTAGGTATTTACGAGCAGTACTTC. It specifies CASRKLGIYEQYF.